Given below is one TCR beta chain in context. The sample belongs to a study of liver allograft versus peripheral blood T cells. About the research overall: Transplanted livers held T cell receptor repertoires, and these were compared with repertoires in recipients' peripheral blood.

Using its own MiXCR run on the reads, TCRdb lists one record per CDR3 protein. The table has about 13,000 distinct CDR3 sequences, under 20% seen once. The CDR3 covers 15 residues. Trimming took 3 bases from V and 5 from J; bases not matched to a gene: 5. CDR1 SGDLS and CDR2 YYNGEE come from the germline V gene. This TCR derives from a human patient who had a liver transplant. The T cells may partly be graft donor cells. The V gene is TRBV9, the J gene TRBJ1-6, with 7 bases lining up with TRBD1. The CDR3 nucleotides read TGTGCCAGCAGCGCTCCCGGGACAGATAATTCACCCCTCCACTTT. It is translated as CASSAPGTDNSPLHF.